The present entry profiles one T cell receptor beta chain with its context. Its cognate antigen is unknown. This specimen belongs to a study of T cells in Graves' hyperthyroidism and ophthalmopathy. TCR beta CDR3 regions were amplified from RNA transcripts. TCR CDR3 underwent first-round RT-PCR with the HTBI primer set. Each CDR3 protein is one row after TCRdb ran MiXCR on the multiplex PCR reads. The top ten hold roughly 8.2% of the sample, which has a few hundred thousand distinct CDR3 sequences, around 45% seen once. Overall study results and limits: Most thyroid-expanded clonotypes above 0.001 were also found in blood.

Trimming left V 7 bases short and J 9 bases short, with 13 bases between. CDR3 size: 11 residues. Germline CDR1 is SNHLY and CDR2 is FYNNEI. Sequencing was done on a sample of peripheral blood or thyroid tissue (not recorded which). The receptor's source is a young woman with Graves' hyperthyroidism. The genes are TRBV2 and TRBJ2-7; D tentatively fits TRBD1 or TRBD2 (5 bases each). This chain's CDR3 is CASTKPRGQYF. In DNA, the CDR3 is TGTGCCAGCACTAAACCGAGGGGGCAGTACTTC.